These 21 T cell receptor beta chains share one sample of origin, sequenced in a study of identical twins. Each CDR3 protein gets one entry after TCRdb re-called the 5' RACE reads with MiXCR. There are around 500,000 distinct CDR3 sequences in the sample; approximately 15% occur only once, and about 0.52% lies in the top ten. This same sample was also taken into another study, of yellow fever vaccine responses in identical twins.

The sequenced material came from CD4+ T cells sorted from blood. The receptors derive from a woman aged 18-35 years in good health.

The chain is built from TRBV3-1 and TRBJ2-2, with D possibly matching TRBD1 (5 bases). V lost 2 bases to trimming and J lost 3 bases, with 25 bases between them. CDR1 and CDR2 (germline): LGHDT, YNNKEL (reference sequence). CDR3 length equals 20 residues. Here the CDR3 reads CASSQLSWGPKHGDTGELFF. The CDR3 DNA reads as TGTGCCAGCAGCCAATTGTCCTGGGGCCCAAAACATGGGGACACCGGGGAGCTGTTTTTT.

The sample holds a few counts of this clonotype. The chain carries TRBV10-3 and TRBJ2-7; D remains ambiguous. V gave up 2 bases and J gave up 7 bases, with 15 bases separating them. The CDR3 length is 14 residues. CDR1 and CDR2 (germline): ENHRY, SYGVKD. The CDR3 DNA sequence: TGTGCCATCAGTGAGGGAGTGGGTCTGCAGGAGCAGTACTTC. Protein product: CAISEGVGLQEQYF.

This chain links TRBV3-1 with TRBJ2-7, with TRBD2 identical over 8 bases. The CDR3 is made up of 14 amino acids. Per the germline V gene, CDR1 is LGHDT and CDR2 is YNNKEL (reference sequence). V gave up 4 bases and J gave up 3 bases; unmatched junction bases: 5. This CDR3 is CASSLGLAVYEQYF. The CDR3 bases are TGTGCCAGCAGCCTCGGACTAGCCGTCTACGAGCAGTACTTC.

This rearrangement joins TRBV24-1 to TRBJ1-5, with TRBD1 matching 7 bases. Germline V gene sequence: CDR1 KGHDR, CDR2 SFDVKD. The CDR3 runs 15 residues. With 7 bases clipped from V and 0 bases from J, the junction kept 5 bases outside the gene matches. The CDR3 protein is CATSAGQYSNQPQHF. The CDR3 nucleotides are TGTGCCACCAGCGCGGGACAGTATAGCAATCAGCCCCAGCATTTT.

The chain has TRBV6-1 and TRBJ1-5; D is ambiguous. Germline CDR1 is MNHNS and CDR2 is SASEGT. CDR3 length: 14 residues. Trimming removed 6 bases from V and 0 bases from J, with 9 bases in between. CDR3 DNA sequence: TGTGCCAGCAGAGCCGCTATTAGCAATCAGCCCCAGCATTTT. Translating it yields CASRAAISNQPQHF.

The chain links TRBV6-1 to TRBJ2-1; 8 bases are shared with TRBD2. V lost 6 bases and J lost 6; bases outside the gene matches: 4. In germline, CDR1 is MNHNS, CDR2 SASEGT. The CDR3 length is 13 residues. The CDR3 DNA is TGTGCCAGCAGCTCGGGGGGGGGCAATGAGCAGTTCTTC. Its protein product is CASSSGGGNEQFF.

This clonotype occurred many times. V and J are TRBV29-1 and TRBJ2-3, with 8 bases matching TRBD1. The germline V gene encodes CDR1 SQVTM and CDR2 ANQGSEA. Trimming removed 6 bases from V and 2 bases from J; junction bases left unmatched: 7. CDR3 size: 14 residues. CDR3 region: CSVRTGFVTDTQYF. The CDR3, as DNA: TGCAGCGTGCGGACAGGGTTTGTCACAGATACGCAGTATTTT.

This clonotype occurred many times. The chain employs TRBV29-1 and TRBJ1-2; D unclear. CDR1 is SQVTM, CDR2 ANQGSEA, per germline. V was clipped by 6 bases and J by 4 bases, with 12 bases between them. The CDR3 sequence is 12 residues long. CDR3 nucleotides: TGCAGCGTGAACAAGTTTTCCTATGGCTACACCTTC. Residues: CSVNKFSYGYTF.

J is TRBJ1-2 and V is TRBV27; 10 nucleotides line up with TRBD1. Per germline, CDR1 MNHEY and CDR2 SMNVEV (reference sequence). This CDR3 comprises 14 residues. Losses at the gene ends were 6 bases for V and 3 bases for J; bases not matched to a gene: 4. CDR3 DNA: TGTGCCAGCAGAGAGACAGGGGGCGACTATGGCTACACCTTC. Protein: CASRETGGDYGYTF.

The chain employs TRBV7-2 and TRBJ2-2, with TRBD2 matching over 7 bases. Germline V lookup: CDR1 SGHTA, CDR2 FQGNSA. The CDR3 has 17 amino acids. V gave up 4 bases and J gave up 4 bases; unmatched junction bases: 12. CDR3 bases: TGTGCCAGCAGCTCCCCGCGGGGAGGGGCAGGCACCGGGGAGCTGTTTTTT. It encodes CASSSPRGGAGTGELFF.

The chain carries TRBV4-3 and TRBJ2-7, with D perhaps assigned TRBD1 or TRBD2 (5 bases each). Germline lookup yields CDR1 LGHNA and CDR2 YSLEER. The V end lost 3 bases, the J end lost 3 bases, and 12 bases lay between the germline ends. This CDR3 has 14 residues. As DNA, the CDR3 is TGCGCCAGCAGCCAGGGACGGACTCTCTACGAGCAGTACTTC. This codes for CASSQGRTLYEQYF.

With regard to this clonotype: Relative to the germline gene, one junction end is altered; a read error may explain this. The CDR3 DNA is TGTGCCAGCTTCCCGGCAGGCTTGAACACCGGGGAGTTGTTTTTT. Translation gives CASFPAGLNTGELFF. The chain couples TRBV6-1 to TRBJ2-2; tentatively, D is TRBD2 (5 bases). The germline CDR1 and CDR2 sequences are MNHNS and SASEGT. The CDR3 is made up of 15 amino acids.

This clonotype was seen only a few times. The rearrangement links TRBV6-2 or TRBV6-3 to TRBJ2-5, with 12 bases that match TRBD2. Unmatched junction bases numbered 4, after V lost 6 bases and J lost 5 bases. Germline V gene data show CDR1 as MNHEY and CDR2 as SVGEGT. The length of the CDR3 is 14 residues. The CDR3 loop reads CASSRLAGAETQYF. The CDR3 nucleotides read TGTGCCAGCAGCCGACTAGCGGGAGCGGAGACCCAGTACTTC.

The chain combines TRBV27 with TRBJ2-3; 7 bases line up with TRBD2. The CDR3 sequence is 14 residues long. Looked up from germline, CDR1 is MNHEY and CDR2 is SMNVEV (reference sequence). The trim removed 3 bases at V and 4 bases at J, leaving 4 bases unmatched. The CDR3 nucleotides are TGTGCCAGCAGTTTGGCCAGCGGGGCAGATACGCAGTATTTT. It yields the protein CASSLASGADTQYF.

In DNA, the CDR3 is TGCAGTGCGCGCCCAGGGTACAATGAGCAGTTCTTC. It codes for CSARPGYNEQFF. The V gene is TRBV20-1, the J gene TRBJ2-1; TRBD1 is a possible D gene (5 bases). Trimming left V 6 bases short and J 4 bases short, with 10 bases between. Germline CDR1 DFQATT, CDR2 SNEGSKA (reference sequence). The length of the CDR3 is 12 residues.

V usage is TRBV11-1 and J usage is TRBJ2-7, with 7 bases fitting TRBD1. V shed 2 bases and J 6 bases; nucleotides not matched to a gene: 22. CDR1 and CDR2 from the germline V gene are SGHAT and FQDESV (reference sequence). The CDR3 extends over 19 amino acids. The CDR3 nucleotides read TGTGCCAGCAGCTTAATTGCTGGGCCGAGACAGGGCCGCCTGGGCGAGCAGTACTTC. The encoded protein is CASSLIAGPRQGRLGEQYF.

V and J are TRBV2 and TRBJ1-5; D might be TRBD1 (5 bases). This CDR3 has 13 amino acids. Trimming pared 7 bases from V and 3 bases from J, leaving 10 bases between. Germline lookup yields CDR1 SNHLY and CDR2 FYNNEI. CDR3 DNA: TGTGCCAGCACGATGGGGCCCAATCAGCCCCAGCATTTT. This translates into CASTMGPNQPQHF.

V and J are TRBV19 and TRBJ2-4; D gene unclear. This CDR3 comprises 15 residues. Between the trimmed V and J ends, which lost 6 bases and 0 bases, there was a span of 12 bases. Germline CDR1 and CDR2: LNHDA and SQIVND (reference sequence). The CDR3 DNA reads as TGTGCCAGTAGGTCGGGCGGTCTAGCCAAAAACATTCAGTACTTC. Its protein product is CASRSGGLAKNIQYF.

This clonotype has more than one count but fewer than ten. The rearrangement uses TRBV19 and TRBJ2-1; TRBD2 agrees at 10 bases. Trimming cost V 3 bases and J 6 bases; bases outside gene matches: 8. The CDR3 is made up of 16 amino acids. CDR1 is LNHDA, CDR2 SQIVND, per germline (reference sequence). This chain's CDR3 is CASSIPSGGGSNEQFF. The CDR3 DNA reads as TGTGCCAGTAGTATCCCCAGCGGGGGGGGTAGCAATGAGCAGTTCTTC. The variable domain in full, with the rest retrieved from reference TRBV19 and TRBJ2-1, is DGGITQSPKYLFRKEGQNVTLSCEQNLNHDAMYWYRQDPGQGLRLIYYSQIVNDFQKGDIAEGYSVSREKKESFPLTVTSAQKNPTAFYLCASSIPSGGGSNEQFFGPGTRLTVL.

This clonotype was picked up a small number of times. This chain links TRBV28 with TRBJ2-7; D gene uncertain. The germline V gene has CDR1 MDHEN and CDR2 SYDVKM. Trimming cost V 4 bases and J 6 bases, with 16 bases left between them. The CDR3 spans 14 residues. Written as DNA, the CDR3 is TGTGCCAGCAGTTCGGCCCTTTACCCTTCCGAGCAGTACTTC. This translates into CASSSALYPSEQYF.

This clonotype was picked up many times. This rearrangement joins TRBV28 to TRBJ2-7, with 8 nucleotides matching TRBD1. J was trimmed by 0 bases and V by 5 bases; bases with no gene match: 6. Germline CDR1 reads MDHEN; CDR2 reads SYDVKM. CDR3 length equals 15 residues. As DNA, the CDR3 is TGTGCCAGCAGTACCAGGACAGGGAGCTCCTACGAGCAGTACTTC. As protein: CASSTRTGSSYEQYF.